These 2 T cell receptor beta chains share one sample of origin, sequenced in a study of cytotoxic CD8 clonotypes in ibrutinib-treated CLL. Profiled with immunoSEQ multiplex PCR; TCRdb holds only in-frame clones, not every one. The data show a few hundred thousand clones, with 67% seen just once and 6.3% held by the top ten. The specimen was PBMCs, collected after 36 months of ibrutinib treatment. The receptors stem from a human donor with chronic lymphocytic leukemia.

The table lists this clone with a few counts. The chain has TRBV2 and TRBJ1-4; D not certain. Germline CDR1 is SNHLY and CDR2 is FYNNEI. This CDR3 region has 13 residues. V was cut by 4 bases and J by 7 bases, with 10 bases left in between. The CDR3 DNA is TGTGCCAGCAGTGTCCTACCTAGTGAAAAACTGTTTTTT. This translates into CASSVLPSEKLFF.

The genes are TRBV10-1 and TRBJ2-2; 9 bases map to TRBD1. With V trimmed by 8 bases and J by 4 bases, 2 bases remained unmatched. This CDR3 has 13 amino acids. Germline CDR1 reads WNHNN; CDR2 reads SYGVQD (reference sequence). Here the CDR3 reads CASGTGLTGELFF. DNA of the CDR3: TGCGCCAGCGGGACAGGGCTCACCGGGGAGCTGTTTTTT.